This TCR beta chain originates from a study of a mutant IDH1 vaccine in newly diagnosed glioma. On the study more broadly: Treatment recipients were about 62% male and about 40% female, and their mean age was around 40 years.

Comments on this clone: What it recognizes is unknown.

TCRdb's table, derived via immunoSEQ multiplex PCR, lists solely in-frame clones and lacks some. The table shows about 130,000 clones, with about four fifths occurring only once. Documented time point: week 11, during vaccination. Vaccination used 300 ug of mutant IDH1 20-mer peptide per dose, with topical imiquimod. Regarding the study as a whole: Over 85% of patients showed vaccine-induced immune responses across multiple MHC alleles. Pseudoprogression appears to have had no connection to changes in top peripheral T cell clonotypes.

This clonotype was sampled from a man aged 35 to 55 with glioma. The sample was PBMCs, taken from a glioma patient whose treatment included an IDH1 peptide vaccine.

CDR3 residues: CSVGMMGGELFF. The DNA for the CDR3 is TGCAGCGTTGGGATGATGGGAGGGGAGCTGTTTTTT. The J gene is TRBJ2-2, the V gene TRBV29-1; D is unclear. The CDR3 contains 12 residues. Per the germline V gene, CDR1 is SQVTM and CDR2 is ANQGSEA. The V gene lost 4 bases and the J gene lost 8 bases, with 11 bases spanning the gap.